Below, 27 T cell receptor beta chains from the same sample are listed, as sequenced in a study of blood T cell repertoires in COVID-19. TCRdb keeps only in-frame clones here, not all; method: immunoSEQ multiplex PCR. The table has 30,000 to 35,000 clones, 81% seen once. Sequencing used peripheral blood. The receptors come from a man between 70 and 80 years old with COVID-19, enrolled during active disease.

The CDR3 nucleotides read TGTGCCAGCAGTCCGGACAGGGGGCTCAATGGCTACACCTTC. Translated, it gives CASSPDRGLNGYTF. The chain links TRBV6-2 or TRBV6-3 to TRBJ1-2; TRBD1 agrees at 11 bases. Germline CDR1 reads MNHEY; CDR2 reads SVGEGT. This CDR3 has 14 amino acids. V was pared by 5 bases and J by 6 bases, with 5 bases of the junction left unmatched.

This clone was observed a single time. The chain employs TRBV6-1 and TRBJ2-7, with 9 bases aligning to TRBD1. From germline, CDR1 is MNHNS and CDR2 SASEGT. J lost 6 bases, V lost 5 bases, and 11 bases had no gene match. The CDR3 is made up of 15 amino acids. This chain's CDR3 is CASSTPWTGVGEQYF. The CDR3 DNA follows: TGTGCCAGCAGTACCCCCTGGACAGGGGTGGGCGAGCAGTACTTC.

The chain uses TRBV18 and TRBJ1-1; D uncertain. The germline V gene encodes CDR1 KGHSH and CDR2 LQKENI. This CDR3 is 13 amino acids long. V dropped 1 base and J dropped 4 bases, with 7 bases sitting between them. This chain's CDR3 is CASSPQEVTEAFF. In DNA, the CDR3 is TGTGCCAGCTCACCACAGGAGGTCACTGAAGCTTTCTTT. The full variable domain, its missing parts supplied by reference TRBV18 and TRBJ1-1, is NAGVMQNPRHLVRRRGQEARLRCSPMKGHSHVYWYRQLPEEGLKFMVYLQKENIIDESGMPKERFSAEFPKEGPSILRIQQVVRGDSAAYFCASSPQEVTEAFFGQGTRLTVV.

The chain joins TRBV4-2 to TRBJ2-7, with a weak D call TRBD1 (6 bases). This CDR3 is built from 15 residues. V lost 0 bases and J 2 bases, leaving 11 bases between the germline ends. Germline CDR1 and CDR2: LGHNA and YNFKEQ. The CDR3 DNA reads TGTGCCAGCAGCCAAGACAGGGGCTCGGCCTACGAGCAGTACTTC. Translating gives CASSQDRGSAYEQYF.

CDR3 sequence reads: CASSQDGRFQPQHF. In nucleotides, the CDR3 is TGTGCCAGCAGCCAAGATGGGAGGTTTCAGCCCCAGCATTTT. This chain links TRBV3-1 (or the pseudogene TRBV3-2) with TRBJ1-5; D gene unclear. This CDR3 has 14 residues. V was pared by 0 bases and J by 6 bases, with 9 bases between. Germline-derived CDR1 and CDR2 are LGHDT and YNNKEL (reference sequence).

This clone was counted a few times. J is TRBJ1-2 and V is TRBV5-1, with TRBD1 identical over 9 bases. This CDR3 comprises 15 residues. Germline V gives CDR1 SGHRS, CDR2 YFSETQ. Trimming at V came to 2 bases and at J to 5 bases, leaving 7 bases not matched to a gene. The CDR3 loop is CASSLETGGRYGYTF. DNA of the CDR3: TGCGCCAGCAGCTTAGAAACAGGGGGCAGGTATGGCTACACCTTC.

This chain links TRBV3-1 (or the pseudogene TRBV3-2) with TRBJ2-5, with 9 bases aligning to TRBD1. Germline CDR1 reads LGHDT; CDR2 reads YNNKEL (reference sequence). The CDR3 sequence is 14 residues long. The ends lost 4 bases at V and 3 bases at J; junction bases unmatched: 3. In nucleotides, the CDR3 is TGTGCCAGCAGCCCCCGGGACAGGGAAGAGACCCAGTACTTC. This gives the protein CASSPRDREETQYF.

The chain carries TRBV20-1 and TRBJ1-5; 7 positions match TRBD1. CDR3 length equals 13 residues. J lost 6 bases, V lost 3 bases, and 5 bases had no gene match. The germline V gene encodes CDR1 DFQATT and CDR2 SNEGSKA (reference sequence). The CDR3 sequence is CSASGDSLQPQHF. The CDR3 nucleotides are TGCAGTGCTAGTGGGGACAGTCTTCAGCCCCAGCATTTT.

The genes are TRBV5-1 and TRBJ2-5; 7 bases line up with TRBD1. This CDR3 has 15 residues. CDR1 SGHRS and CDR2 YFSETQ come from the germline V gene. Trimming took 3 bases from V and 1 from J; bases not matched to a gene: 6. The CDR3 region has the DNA TGCGCCAGCAGCTCAAACAGGGGTACCCAAGAGACCCAGTACTTC. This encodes CASSSNRGTQETQYF.

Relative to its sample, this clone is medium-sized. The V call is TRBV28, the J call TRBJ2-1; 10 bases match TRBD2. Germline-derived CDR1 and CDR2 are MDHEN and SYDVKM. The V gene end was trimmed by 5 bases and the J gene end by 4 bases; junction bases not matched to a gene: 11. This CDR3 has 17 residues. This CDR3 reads CASSPIKAGGSYNEQFF. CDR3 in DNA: TGTGCCAGCAGTCCCATAAAAGCGGGAGGGTCGTACAATGAGCAGTTCTTC.

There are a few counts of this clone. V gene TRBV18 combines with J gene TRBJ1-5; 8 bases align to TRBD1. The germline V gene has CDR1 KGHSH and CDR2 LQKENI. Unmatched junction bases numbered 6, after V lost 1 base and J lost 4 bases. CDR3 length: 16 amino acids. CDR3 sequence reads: CASSPLGQGGNQPQHF. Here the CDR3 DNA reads TGTGCCAGCTCACCACTAGGACAGGGAGGGAATCAGCCCCAGCATTTT.

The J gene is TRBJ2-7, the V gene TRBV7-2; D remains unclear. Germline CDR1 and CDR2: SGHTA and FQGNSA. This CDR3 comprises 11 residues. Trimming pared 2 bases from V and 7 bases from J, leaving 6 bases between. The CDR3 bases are TGTGCCAGCAGCTTATTTCGGGAGCAGTACTTC. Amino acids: CASSLFREQYF.

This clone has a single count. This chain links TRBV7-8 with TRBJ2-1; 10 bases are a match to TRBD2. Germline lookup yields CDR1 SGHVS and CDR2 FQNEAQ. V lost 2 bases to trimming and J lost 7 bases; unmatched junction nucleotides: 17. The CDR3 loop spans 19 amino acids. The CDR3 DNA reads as TGTGCCAGCAGCTTACTACGGCCTAGCGGGAGTCTGGGGGGGAATGAGCAGTTCTTC. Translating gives CASSLLRPSGSLGGNEQFF.

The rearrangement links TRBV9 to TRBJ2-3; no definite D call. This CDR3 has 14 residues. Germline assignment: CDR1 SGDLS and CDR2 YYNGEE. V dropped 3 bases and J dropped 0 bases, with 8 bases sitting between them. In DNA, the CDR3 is TGTGCCAGCAGCGCCACCGGGAGCACAGATACGCAGTATTTT. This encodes CASSATGSTDTQYF. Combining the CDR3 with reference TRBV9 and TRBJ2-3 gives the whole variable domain DSGVTQTPKHLITATGQRVTLRCSPRSGDLSVYWYQQSLDQGLQFLIQYYNGEERAKGNILERFSAQQFPDLHSELNLSSLELGDSALYFCASSATGSTDTQYFGPGTRLTVL.

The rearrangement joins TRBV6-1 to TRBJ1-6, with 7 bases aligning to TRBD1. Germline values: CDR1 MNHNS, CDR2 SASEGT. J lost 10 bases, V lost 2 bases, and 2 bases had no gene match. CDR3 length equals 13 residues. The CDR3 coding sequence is TGTGCCAGCAGTGAACAGGGGGTCTCACCCCTCCACTTT. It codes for CASSEQGVSPLHF.

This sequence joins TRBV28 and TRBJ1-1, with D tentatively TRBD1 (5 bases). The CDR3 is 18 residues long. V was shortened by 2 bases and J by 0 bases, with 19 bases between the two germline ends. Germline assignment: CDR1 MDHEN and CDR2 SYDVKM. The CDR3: CASSLGGVVGLMNTEAFF. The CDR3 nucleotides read TGTGCCAGCAGTTTAGGGGGGGTCGTGGGGCTCATGAACACTGAAGCTTTCTTT.

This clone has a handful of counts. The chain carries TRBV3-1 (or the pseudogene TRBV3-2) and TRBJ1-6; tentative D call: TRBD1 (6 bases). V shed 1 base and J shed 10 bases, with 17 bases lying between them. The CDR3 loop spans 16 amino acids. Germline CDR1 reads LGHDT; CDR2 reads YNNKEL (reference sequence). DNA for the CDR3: TGTGCCAGCAGCCAAGGACACAGGGCGACTGGGTCACCCCTCCACTTT. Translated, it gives CASSQGHRATGSPLHF.

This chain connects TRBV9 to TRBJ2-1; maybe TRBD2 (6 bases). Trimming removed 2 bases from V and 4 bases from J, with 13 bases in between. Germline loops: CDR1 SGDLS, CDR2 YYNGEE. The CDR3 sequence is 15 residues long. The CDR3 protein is CASSVAPGVYNEQFF. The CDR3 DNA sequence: TGTGCCAGCAGCGTCGCCCCGGGAGTTTACAATGAGCAGTTCTTC.

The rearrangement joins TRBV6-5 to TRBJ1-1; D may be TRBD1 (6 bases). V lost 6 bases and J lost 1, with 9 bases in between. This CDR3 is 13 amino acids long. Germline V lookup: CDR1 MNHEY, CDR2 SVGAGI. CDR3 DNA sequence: TGTGCCAGCAGGGACAGTCAGAACACTGAAGCTTTCTTT. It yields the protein CASRDSQNTEAFF.

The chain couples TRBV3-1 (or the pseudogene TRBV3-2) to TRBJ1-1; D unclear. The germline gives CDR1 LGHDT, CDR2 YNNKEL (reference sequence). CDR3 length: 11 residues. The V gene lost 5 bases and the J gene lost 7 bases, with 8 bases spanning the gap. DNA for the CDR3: TGTGCCAGCAGCACCATCGGTGAAGCTTTCTTT. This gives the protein CASSTIGEAFF.

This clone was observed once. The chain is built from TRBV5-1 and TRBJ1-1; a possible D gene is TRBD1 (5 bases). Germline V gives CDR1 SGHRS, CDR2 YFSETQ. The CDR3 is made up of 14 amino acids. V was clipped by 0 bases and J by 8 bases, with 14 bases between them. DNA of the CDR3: TGCGCCAGCAGCTTGGATGGCCAGGGTAGGGAAGCTTTCTTT. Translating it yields CASSLDGQGREAFF.

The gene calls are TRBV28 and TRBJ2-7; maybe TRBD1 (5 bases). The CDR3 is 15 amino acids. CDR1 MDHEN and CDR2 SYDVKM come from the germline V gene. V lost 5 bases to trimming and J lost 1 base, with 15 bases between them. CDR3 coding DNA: TGTGCCAGCAGTCCCCTGGGGCAGGCGTCCTACGAGCAGTACTTC. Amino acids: CASSPLGQASYEQYF.

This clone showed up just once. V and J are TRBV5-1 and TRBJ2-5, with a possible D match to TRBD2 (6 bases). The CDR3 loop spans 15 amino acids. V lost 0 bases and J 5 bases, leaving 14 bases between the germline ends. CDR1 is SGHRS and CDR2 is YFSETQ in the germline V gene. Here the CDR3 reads CASSLGLGVQETQYF. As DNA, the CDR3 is TGCGCCAGCAGCTTGGGACTAGGGGTACAGGAGACCCAGTACTTC.

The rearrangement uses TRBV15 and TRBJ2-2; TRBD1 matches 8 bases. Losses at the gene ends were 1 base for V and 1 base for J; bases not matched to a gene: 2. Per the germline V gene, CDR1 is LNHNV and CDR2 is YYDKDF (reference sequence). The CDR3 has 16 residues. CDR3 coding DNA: TGTGCCACCAGCAGAGGTGGGACAGGGAACACCGGGGAGCTGTTTTTT. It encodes CATSRGGTGNTGELFF. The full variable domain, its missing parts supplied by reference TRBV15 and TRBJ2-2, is DAMVIQNPRYQVTQFGKPVTLSCSQTLNHNVMYWYQQKSSQAPKLLFHYYDKDFNNEADTPDNFQSRRPNTSFCFLDIRSPGLGDTAMYLCATSRGGTGNTGELFFGEGSRLTVL.

The CDR3 DNA follows: TGTGCCAGCAGCCCTACTGGGGGCGCGAACACCGGGGAGCTGTTTTTT. Translated: CASSPTGGANTGELFF. The V call is TRBV4-2, the J call TRBJ2-2; possible D gene TRBD1, 6 bases. In germline, CDR1 is LGHNA, CDR2 YNFKEQ. CDR3 size: 16 residues. V was cut by 4 bases and J by 0 bases, with 12 bases left in between.

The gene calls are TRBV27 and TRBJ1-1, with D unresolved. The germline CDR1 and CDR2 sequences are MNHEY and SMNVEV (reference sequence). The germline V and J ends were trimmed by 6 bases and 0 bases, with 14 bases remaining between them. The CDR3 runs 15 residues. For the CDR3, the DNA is TGTGCCAGCAGGTTGGAACAGAGATTGAACACTGAAGCTTTCTTT. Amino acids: CASRLEQRLNTEAFF.

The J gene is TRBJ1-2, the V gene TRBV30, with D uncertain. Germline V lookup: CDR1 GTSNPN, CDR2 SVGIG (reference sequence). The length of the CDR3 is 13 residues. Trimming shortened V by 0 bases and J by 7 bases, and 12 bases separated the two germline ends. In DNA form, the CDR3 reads TGTGCCTGGAGTGTAGGAGGCAGAACTGGCTACACCTTC. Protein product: CAWSVGGRTGYTF.